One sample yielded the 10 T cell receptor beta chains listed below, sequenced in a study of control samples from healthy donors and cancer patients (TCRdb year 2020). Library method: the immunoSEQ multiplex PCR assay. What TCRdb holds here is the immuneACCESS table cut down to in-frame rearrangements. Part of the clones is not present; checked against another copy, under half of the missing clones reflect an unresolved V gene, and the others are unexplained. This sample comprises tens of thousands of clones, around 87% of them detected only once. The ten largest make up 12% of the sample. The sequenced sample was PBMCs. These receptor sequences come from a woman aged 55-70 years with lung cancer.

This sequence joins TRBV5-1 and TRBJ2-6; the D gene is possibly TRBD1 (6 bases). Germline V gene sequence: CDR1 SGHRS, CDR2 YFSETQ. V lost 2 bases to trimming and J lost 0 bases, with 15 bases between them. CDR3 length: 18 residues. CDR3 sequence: CASSFLGQISSGANVLTF. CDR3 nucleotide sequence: TGCGCCAGCAGCTTCTTGGGACAAATCAGCTCTGGGGCCAACGTCCTGACTTTC.

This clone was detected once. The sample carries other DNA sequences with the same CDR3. CDR3 coding DNA: TGTGCCAGCAGTTTGCAGGGATACGGCTACACCTTC. Its protein product is CASSLQGYGYTF. This chain links TRBV12-3 or TRBV12-4 with TRBJ1-2; TRBD1 is a possible D gene (5 bases). The V gene lost 3 bases and the J gene lost 8 bases, with 10 bases spanning the gap. The CDR3 loop spans 12 amino acids.

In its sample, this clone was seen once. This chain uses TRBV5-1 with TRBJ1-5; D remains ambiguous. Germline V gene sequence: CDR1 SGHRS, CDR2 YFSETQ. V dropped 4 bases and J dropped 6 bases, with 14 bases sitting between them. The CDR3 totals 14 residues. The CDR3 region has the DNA TGCGCCAGCAGCCCGGACGGACTCCGTCAGCCCCAGCATTTT. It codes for CASSPDGLRQPQHF.

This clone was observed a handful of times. Here the CDR3 reads CASSFSGNQPQHF. CDR3 bases: TGTGCCAGCAGTTTCAGTGGCAATCAGCCCCAGCATTTT. The V and J genes are TRBV14 and TRBJ1-5; D remains ambiguous. V gave up 6 bases and J gave up 2 bases, with 8 bases separating them. The CDR3 contains 13 residues. The germline CDR1 and CDR2 sequences are SGHDN and FVKESK.

CDR3 bases: TGCGCCAGCAGCCGTACAGGGGCTCGGTCCTACGAGCAGTACTTC. This sequence encodes CASSRTGARSYEQYF. The rearrangement uses TRBV5-1 and TRBJ2-7; 7 bases agree with TRBD1. The germline gives CDR1 SGHRS, CDR2 YFSETQ. The CDR3 has 15 amino acids. Germline trimming cut 4 bases from V and 1 base from J; bases unmatched to any gene: 8.

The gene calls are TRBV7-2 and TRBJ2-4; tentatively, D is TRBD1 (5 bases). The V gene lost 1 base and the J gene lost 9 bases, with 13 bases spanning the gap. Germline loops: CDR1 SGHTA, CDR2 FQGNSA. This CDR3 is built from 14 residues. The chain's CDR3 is CASSLEGFSGIQYF. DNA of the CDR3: TGTGCCAGCAGCTTAGAGGGGTTTTCCGGCATTCAGTACTTC.

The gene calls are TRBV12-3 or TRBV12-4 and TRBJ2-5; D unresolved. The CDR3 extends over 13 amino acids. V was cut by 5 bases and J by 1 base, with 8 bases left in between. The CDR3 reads CASSQESQETQYF. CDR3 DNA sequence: TGTGCCAGCAGTCAGGAATCCCAAGAGACCCAGTACTTC.

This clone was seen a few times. The CDR3 loop is CASSQGPGQPQHF. For the CDR3, the DNA is TGTGCCAGCAGCCAAGGTCCCGGACAGCCCCAGCATTTT. The V call is TRBV14, the J call TRBJ1-5, with D unclear. CDR1 and CDR2 (germline): SGHDN, FVKESK. V dropped 1 base and J dropped 7 bases, with 8 bases sitting between them. This CDR3 has 13 amino acids.

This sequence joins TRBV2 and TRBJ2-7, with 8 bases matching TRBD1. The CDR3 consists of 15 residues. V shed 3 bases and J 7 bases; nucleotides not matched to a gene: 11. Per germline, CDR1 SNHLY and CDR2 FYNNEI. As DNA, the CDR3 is TGTGCCAGCAGTGAGGGTAGGACAGGGACCACTGAGCAGTACTTC. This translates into CASSEGRTGTTEQYF.

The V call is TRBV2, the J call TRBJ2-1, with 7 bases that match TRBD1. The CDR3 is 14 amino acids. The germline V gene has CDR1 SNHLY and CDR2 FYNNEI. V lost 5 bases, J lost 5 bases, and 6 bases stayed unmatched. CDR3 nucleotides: TGTGCCAGCAGTACACAGGGGATTGACAATGAGCAGTTCTTC. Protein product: CASSTQGIDNEQFF.